The clone carrying this TCR beta chain was seen repeatedly, ten times or more. The antigen is undetermined. The record originates from a study of T cells in Graves' hyperthyroidism and ophthalmopathy. Study outcomes and limitations: Blood held most thyroid clonotypes expanded above 0.001 frequency.

Using RNA transcripts as the source, TCR beta CDR3 regions were amplified. Initially, a first-round RT-PCR of the TCR CDR3 employed the HTBI primer set. TCRdb fed the multiplex PCR reads into MiXCR, producing one record per CDR3 protein. In the table there are about 550,000 distinct CDR3 sequences, less than 25% of which are singletons. In germline, CDR1 is KGHDR, CDR2 SFDVKD. This CDR3 spans 13 amino acids. V lost 7 bases and J lost 2, with 10 bases in between. The receptor was isolated from a man aged 18 to 30 with Graves' hyperthyroidism. The sample consisted of blood. This chain joins TRBV24-1 and TRBJ1-2, with D uncertain. This CDR3 is CATRGTDNYGYTF. CDR3 DNA sequence: TGTGCCACCAGGGGTACGGACAACTATGGCTACACCTTC.